This T cell receptor (beta chain) was documented in a study of PD-L1 blockade in urothelial cancer. Study in general: Blood analysis occurred 3 weeks (second dose) and 6 weeks after treatment start. Among blood samples, the median T cell count was around 140,000. General observations from the study: Prediction of better survival came from below-median pretreatment blood TCR clonality.

The length of the CDR3 is 13 residues. The germline V and J ends were trimmed by 6 bases and 1 base, with 9 bases remaining between them. Germline CDR1 is MNHEY and CDR2 is SVGAGI. Sequencing used immunoSEQ multiplex PCR; TCRdb keeps in-frame clones, though not all of them. The data hold 75,000 to 95,000 clones, with approximately 86% observed a single time. Time point indicated: pretreatment peripheral blood. A note on this clone: Its target is unknown.

This TCR came from a man in his forties or fifties with urothelial cancer. Material: PBMCs, obtained around atezolizumab (anti-PD-L1) treatment. The V and J genes are TRBV6-5 and TRBJ1-1; D is perhaps TRBD1 (6 bases). The CDR3 bases are TGTGCCAGCAGATCGACAGGGAACACTGAAGCTTTCTTT. Encoded protein: CASRSTGNTEAFF.